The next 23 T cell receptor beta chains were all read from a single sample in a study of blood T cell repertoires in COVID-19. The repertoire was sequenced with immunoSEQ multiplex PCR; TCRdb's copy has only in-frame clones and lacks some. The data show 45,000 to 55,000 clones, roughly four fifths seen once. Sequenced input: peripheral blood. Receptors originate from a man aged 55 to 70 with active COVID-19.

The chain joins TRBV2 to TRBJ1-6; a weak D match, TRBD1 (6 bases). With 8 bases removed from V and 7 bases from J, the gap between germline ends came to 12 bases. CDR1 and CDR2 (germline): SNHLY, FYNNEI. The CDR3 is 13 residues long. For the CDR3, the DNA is TGTGCCAGCGTAGGACAGAGAAATTCACCCCTCCACTTT. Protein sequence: CASVGQRNSPLHF.

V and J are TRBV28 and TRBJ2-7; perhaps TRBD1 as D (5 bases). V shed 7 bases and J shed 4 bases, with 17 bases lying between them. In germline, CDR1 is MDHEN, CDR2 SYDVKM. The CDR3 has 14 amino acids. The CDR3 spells CASNADKELYEQYF. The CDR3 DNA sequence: TGTGCCAGCAATGCGGACAAGGAACTTTACGAGCAGTACTTC. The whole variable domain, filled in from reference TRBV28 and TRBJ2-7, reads DVKVTQSSRYLVKRTGEKVFLECVQDMDHENMFWYRQDPGLGLRLIYFSYDVKMKEKGDIPEGYSVSREKKERFSLILESASTNQTSMYLCASNADKELYEQYFGPGTRLTVT.

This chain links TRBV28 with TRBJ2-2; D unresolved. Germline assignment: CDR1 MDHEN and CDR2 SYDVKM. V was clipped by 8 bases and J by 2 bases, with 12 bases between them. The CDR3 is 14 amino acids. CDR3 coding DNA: TGTGCCAGCCTCGGGTCCTTCAACACCGGGGAGCTGTTTTTT. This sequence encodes CASLGSFNTGELFF.

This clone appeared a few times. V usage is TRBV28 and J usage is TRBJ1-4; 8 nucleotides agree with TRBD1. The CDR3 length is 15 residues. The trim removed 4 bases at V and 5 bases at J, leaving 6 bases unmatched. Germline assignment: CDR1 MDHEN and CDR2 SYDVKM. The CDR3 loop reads CASSWGQEGNEKLFF. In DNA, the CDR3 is TGTGCCAGCAGTTGGGGACAGGAGGGGAATGAAAAACTGTTTTTT.

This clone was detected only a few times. As DNA, the CDR3 is TGCGCCAGCAGCACTTGGACAGGGGGCCTCTACAATGAGCAGTTCTTC. Translated, it gives CASSTWTGGLYNEQFF. This chain links TRBV5-1 with TRBJ2-1, with 11 bases identical to TRBD1. After removal of 4 bases from V and 3 bases from J, the junction contained 6 bases not matched to a gene. The CDR3 has 16 amino acids. The germline gives CDR1 SGHRS, CDR2 YFSETQ.

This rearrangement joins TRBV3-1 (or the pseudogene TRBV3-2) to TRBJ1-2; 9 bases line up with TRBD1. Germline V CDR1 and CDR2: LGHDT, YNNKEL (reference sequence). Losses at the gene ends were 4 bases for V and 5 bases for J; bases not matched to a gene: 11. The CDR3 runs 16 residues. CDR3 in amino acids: CASSLSPGTGFYGYTF. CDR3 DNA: TGTGCCAGCAGCCTCAGCCCCGGGACAGGGTTTTATGGCTACACCTTC.

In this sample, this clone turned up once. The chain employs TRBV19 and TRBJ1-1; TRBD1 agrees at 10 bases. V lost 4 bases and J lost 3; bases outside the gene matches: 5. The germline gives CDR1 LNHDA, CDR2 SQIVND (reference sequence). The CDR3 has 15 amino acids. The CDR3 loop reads CASSTDRGRDTEAFF. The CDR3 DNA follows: TGTGCCAGTAGTACCGACAGGGGGCGGGACACTGAAGCTTTCTTT.

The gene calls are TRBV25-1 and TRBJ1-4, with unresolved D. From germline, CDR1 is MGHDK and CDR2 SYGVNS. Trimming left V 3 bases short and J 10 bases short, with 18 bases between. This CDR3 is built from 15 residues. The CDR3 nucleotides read TGTGCCAGCAGTGATCCAAAGATCGGGGAGGGAAAACTGTTTTTT. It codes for CASSDPKIGEGKLFF.

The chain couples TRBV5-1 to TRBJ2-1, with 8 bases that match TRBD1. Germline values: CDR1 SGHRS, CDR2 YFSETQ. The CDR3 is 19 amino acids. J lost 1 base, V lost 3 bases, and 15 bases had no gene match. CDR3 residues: CASSSSPGGVGLSYNEQFF. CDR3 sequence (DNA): TGCGCCAGCAGCTCTTCCCCAGGGGGCGTTGGATTGTCCTACAATGAGCAGTTCTTC.

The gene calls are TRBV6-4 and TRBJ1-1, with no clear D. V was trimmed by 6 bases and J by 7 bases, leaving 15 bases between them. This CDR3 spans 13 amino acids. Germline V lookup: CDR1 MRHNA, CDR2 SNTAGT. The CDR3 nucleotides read TGTGCCAGCAGAGGAGGGCTGGAGGATGAAGCTTTCTTT. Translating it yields CASRGGLEDEAFF.

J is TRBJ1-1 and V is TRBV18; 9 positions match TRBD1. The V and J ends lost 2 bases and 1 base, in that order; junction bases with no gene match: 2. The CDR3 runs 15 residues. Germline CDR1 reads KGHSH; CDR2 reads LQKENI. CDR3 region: CASSPSQGANTEAFF. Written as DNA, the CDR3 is TGTGCCAGCTCACCATCACAGGGGGCGAACACTGAAGCTTTCTTT.

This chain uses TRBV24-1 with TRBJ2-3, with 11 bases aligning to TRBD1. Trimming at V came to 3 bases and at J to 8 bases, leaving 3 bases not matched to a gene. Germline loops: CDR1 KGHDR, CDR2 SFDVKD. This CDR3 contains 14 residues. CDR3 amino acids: CATSDTGQGGTQYF. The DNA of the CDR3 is TGTGCCACCAGTGATACGGGACAGGGGGGTACGCAGTATTTT.

CDR3 region: CASSPEGKGVNEQFF. The CDR3, as DNA: TGTGCCAGCAGCCCCGAGGGAAAGGGAGTGAATGAGCAGTTCTTC. The chain is built from TRBV28 and TRBJ2-1; possibly TRBD2 for D (5 bases). Germline CDR1 MDHEN, CDR2 SYDVKM. V lost 6 bases and J 7 bases, leaving 19 bases between the germline ends. This CDR3 has 15 amino acids.

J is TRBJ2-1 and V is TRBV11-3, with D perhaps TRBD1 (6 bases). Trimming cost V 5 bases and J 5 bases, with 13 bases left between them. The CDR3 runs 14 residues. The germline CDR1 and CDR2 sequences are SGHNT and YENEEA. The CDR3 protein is CASSRRQENNEQFF. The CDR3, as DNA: TGTGCCAGCAGCCGTAGACAGGAAAACAATGAGCAGTTCTTC.

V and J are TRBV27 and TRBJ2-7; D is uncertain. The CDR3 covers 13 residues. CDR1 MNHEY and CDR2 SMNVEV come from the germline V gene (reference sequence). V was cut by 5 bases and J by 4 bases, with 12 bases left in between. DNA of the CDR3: TGTGCCAGCAGTCCCCAAATCGGGTACGAGCAGTACTTC. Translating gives CASSPQIGYEQYF.

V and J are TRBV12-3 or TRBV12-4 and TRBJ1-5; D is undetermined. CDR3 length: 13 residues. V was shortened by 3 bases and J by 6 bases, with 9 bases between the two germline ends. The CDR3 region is CASSFKGGQPQHF. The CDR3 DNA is TGTGCCAGCAGTTTTAAAGGAGGTCAGCCCCAGCATTTT.

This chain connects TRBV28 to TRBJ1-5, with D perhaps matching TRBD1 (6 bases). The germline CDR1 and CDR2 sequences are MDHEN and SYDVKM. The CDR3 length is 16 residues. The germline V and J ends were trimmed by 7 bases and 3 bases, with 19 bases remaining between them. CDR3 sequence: CASITRQAASNQPQHF. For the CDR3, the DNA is TGTGCCAGCATCACTCGACAGGCAGCATCCAATCAGCCCCAGCATTTT. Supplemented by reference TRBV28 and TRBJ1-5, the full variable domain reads DVKVTQSSRYLVKRTGEKVFLECVQDMDHENMFWYRQDPGLGLRLIYFSYDVKMKEKGDIPEGYSVSREKKERFSLILESASTNQTSMYLCASITRQAASNQPQHFGDGTRLSIL.

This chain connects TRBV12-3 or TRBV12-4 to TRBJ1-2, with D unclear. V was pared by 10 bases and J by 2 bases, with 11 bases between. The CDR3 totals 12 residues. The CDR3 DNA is TGTGCCATCGGCGGGCGCAACTATGGCTACACCTTC. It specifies CAIGGRNYGYTF.

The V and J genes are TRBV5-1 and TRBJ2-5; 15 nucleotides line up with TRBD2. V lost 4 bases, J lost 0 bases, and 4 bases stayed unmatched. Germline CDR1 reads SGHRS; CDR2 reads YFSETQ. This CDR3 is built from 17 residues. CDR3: CASSDGLAGGNQETQYF. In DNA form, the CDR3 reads TGCGCCAGCAGCGATGGACTAGCGGGGGGGAACCAAGAGACCCAGTACTTC.

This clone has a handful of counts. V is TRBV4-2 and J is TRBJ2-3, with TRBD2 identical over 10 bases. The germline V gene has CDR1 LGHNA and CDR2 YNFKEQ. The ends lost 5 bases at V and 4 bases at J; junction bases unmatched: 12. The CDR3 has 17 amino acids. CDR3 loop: CASSYSLTSGIADTQYF. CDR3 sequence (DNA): TGTGCCAGCAGCTACTCCTTAACTAGCGGGATAGCAGATACGCAGTATTTT.

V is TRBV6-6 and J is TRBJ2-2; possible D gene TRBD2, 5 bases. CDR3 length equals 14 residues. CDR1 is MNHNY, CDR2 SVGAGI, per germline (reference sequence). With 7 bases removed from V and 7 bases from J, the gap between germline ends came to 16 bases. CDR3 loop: CASNRPGKNGELFF. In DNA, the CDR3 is TGTGCCAGCAACCGCCCGGGGAAGAACGGGGAGCTGTTTTTT.

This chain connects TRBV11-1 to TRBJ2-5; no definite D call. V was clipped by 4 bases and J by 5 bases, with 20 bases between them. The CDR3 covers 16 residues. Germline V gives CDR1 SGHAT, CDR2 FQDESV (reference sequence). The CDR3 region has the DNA TGTGCCAGCAGCTCGAATCTAGATCCCCTCCAGGAGACCCAGTACTTC. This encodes CASSSNLDPLQETQYF.

The CDR3 nucleotides read TGTGCCACCAGCAGGGACAGTGAGCGGAACATTCAGTACTTC. This encodes CATSRDSERNIQYF. V gene TRBV15 combines with J gene TRBJ2-4; D might be TRBD1 (6 bases). This CDR3 is 14 amino acids long. Germline V CDR1 and CDR2: LNHNV, YYDKDF (reference sequence). Trimming took off 3 bases at V and 7 bases at J, with 13 bases between the two ends.